This T cell receptor (beta chain) was obtained from a study of regulatory T cells in long-lasting Graves disease. For this clonotype: Its antigen is unknown.

Study conclusions and caveats: A greater number of public clonotypes (approximately 2,500) was shared by persistent patients than by new patients (roughly 930). Researchers reported studying only peripheral blood, not thyroid tissue.

To make TCR beta libraries, researchers used iRepertoire HTBI primers and Arm-PCR of CDR3 regions. TCRdb re-called the multiplex PCR reads through MiXCR, storing one row per CDR3 protein. The table includes approximately 230,000 distinct CDR3 sequences, 18% detected once. Time point meaning: newly diagnosed GD, antithyroid drugs for less than 3 months. TCR sequences were obtained from RNA taken from PBMCs. CDR1 and CDR2 (germline): SGHAT, FQNNGV. The CDR3 is 16 amino acids. V was clipped by 5 bases and J by 1 base; unmatched bases: 4. This clonotype originated in a female donor with Graves disease. The sequenced sample was peripheral blood mononuclear cells (PBMCs), obtained at new diagnosis, from a patient treated with antithyroid drugs. The chain joins TRBV11-2 to TRBJ2-5; the match to TRBD2 covers 13 bases. CDR3 nucleotide sequence: TGTGCCAGCAGCCGGCGACTAGCGGGAGGCCAAGAGACCCAGTACTTC. Amino acids: CASSRRLAGGQETQYF.